Below, one T cell receptor beta chain is given with its context. Its antigen is as yet unknown. It was CD45RO-negative cells, positively selected for CCR7, that made up naive CD8 cells, with terminally differentiated effector memory CD45RA+ cells excluded. The data stem from a study of shared clonotypes between healthy human individuals. Study context: The study drew on a couple of women and three men aged 18 to 49 as donors. Overall study results and limits: Owing to a small donor count, the genetic and exposure-history diversity represented was limited. When compared with the clonotypes that were shared by all four sorted-subset donors, the non-shared clonotypes turned out to have lower generation probabilities.

The material for each subset, its genomic DNA, was split evenly across several immunoSEQ plates. The table came from immunoSEQ multiplex PCR; TCRdb's copy has only in-frame clones and leaves some out. The sample yields millions of clones, roughly 95% seen once. CDR3 length equals 15 residues. CDR1 and CDR2 from the germline V gene are SNHLY and FYNNEI. Germline trimming cut 4 bases from V and 9 bases from J; bases unmatched to any gene: 7. Sequencing used naive CD8+ T cells sorted from blood. The V call is TRBV2, the J call TRBJ2-1; TRBD2 matches 12 bases. The receptor was derived from a young man in good health. DNA for the CDR3: TGTGCCAGCAGTGGGGCTAGCGGGAGGGCGGGTGAGCAGTTCTTC. Residues: CASSGASGRAGEQFF. Combining the CDR3 with reference TRBV2 and TRBJ2-1 gives the whole variable domain EPEVTQTPSHQVTQMGQEVILRCVPISNHLYFYWYRQILGQKVEFLVSFYNNEISEKSEIFDDQFSVERPDGSNFTLKIRSTKLEDSAMYFCASSGASGRAGEQFFGPGTRLTVL.